This TCR beta chain was observed in a study of T cells in localized non-small cell lung cancer. Study results and limitations: Higher blood T cell density tracked longer overall survival. Uninvolved nearby lung showed the greatest T cell clonality, exceeding that found in tumor.

Germline CDR1 MNHGY, CDR2 SAAAGT. The CDR3 length is 14 residues. V lost 7 bases and J lost 5; bases outside the gene matches: 7. By sample share, this clone is large (0.1 to 1%). Its antigen is currently unknown. Assay used: immunoSEQ multiplex PCR; TCRdb lists only in-frame clones, some missing. The sample shows some 1,500 clones, roughly a quarter of them seen only once. The source material was lung tumor tissue, sampled before any cancer treatment. The source is a male donor aged 60 or older with stage II lung adenocarcinoma. The V and J genes are TRBV6-8 and TRBJ2-2; TRBD1 matches 7 bases. DNA of the CDR3: TGTGCCAGCACTAAGACAGGGCGTACCGGGGAGCTGTTTTTT. It encodes CASTKTGRTGELFF.